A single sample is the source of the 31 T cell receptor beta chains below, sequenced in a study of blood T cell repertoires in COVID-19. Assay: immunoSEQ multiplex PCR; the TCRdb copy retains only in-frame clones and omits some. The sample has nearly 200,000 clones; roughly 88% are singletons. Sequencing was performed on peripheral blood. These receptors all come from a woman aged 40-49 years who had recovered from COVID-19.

The CDR3 here is CSVGDRVFNEQYF. CDR3 DNA: TGCAGCGTTGGTGACAGGGTTTTCAACGAGCAGTACTTC. The chain links TRBV29-1 to TRBJ2-7, with 7 positions matching TRBD1. V lost 4 bases to trimming and J lost 5 bases; unmatched junction nucleotides: 8. The CDR3 loop spans 13 amino acids. The germline CDR1 and CDR2 sequences are SQVTM and ANQGSEA.

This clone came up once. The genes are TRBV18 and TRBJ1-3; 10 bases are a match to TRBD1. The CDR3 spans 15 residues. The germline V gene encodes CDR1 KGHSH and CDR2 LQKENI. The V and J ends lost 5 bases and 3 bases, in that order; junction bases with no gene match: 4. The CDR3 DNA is TGTGCCAGCTCAACCGACAGGGGGCGTGGAAACACCATATATTTT. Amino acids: CASSTDRGRGNTIYF. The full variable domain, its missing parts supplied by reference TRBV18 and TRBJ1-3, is NAGVMQNPRHLVRRRGQEARLRCSPMKGHSHVYWYRQLPEEGLKFMVYLQKENIIDESGMPKERFSAEFPKEGPSILRIQQVVRGDSAAYFCASSTDRGRGNTIYFGEGSWLTVV.

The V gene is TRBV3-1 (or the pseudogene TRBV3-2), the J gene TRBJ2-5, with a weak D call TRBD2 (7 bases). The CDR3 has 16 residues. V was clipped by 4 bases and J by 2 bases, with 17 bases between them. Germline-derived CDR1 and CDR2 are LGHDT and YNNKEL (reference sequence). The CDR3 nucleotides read TGTGCCAGCAGCCCCTTCCTAGGGGGGGGACAAGAGACCCAGTACTTC. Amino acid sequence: CASSPFLGGGQETQYF.

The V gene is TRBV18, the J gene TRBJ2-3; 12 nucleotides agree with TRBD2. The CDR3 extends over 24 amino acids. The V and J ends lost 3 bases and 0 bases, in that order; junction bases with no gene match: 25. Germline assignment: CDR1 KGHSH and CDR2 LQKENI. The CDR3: CASSPVQGARTSGERNKSTDTQYF. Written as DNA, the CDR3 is TGTGCCAGCTCACCGGTCCAGGGGGCTAGGACTAGCGGGGAGCGGAACAAAAGCACAGATACGCAGTATTTT.

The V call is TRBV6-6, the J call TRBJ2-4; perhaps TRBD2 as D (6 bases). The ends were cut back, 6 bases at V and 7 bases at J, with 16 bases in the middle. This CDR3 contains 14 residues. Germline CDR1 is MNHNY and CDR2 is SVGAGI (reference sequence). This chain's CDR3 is CASRPTGAMNIQYF. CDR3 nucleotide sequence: TGTGCCAGCAGACCAACGGGAGCCATGAACATTCAGTACTTC.

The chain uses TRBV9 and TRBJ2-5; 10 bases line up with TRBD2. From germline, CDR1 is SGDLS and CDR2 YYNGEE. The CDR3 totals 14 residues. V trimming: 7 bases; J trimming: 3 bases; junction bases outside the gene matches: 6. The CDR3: CASSRGLAEETQYF. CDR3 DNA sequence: TGTGCCAGCTCGCGTGGACTAGCGGAAGAGACCCAGTACTTC.

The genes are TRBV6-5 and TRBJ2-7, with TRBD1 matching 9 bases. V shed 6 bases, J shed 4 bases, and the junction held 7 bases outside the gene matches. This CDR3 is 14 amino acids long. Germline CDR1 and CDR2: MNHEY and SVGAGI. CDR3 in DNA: TGTGCCAGCAGACGGGACAGGGAACGGTACGAGCAGTACTTC. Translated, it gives CASRRDRERYEQYF.

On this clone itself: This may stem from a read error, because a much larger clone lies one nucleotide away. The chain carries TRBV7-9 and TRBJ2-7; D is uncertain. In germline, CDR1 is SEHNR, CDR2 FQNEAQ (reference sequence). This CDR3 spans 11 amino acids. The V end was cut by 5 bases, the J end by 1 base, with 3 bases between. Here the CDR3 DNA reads TGTGCCAGCAGCCCTTCCTACGAGCAGTACTTC. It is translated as CASSPSYEQYF. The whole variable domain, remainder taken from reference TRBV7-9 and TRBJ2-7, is DTGVSQNPRHKITKRGQNVTFRCDPISEHNRLYWYRQTLGQGPEFLTYFQNEAQLEKSRLLSDRFSAERPKGSFSTLEIQRTEQGDSAMYLCASSPSYEQYFGPGTRLTVT.

The CDR3 DNA reads as TGTGCCAGCAGAGCGGGAGTAAAACATGAGCAGTTCTTC. Protein product: CASRAGVKHEQFF. The V gene is TRBV2, the J gene TRBJ2-1; 8 bases align to TRBD2. Germline V gene sequence: CDR1 SNHLY, CDR2 FYNNEI. The CDR3 length is 13 residues. V was pared by 6 bases and J by 8 bases, with 6 bases of the junction left unmatched.

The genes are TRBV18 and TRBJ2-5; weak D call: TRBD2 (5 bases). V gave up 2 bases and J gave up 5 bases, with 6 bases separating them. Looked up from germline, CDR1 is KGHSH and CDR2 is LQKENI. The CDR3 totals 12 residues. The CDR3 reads CASSPKRETQYF. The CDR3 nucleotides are TGTGCCAGCTCACCAAAGCGGGAGACCCAGTACTTC. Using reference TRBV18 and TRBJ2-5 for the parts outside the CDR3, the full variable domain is NAGVMQNPRHLVRRRGQEARLRCSPMKGHSHVYWYRQLPEEGLKFMVYLQKENIIDESGMPKERFSAEFPKEGPSILRIQQVVRGDSAAYFCASSPKRETQYFGPGTRLLVL.

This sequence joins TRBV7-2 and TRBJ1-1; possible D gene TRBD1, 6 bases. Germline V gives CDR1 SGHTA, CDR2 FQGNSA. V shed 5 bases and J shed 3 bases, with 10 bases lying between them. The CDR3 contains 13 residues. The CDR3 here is CASSATGYTEAFF. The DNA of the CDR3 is TGTGCCAGCAGCGCCACAGGGTACACTGAAGCTTTCTTT. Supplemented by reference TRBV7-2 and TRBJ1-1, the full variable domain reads GAGVSQSPSNKVTEKGKDVELRCDPISGHTALYWYRQSLGQGLEFLIYFQGNSAPDKSGLPSDRFSAERTGGSVSTLTIQRTQQEDSAVYLCASSATGYTEAFFGQGTRLTVV.

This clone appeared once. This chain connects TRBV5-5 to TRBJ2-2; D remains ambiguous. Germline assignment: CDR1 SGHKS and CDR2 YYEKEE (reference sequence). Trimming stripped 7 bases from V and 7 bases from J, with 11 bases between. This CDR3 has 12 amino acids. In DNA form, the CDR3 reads TGTGCCAGCTCCAAGTCTAGCGGGGAGCTGTTTTTT. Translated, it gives CASSKSSGELFF.

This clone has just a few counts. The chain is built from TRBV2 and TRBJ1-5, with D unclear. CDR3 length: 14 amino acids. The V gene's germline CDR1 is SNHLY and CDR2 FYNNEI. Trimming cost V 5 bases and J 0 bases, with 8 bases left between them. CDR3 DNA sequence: TGTGCCAGCAGTCGAGGTCCTAGCAATCAGCCCCAGCATTTT. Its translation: CASSRGPSNQPQHF.

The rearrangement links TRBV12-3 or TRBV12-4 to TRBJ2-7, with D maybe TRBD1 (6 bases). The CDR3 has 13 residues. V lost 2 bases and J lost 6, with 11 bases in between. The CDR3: CASSLQGTSEQYF. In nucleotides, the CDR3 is TGTGCCAGCAGTTTACAGGGGACGTCCGAGCAGTACTTC.

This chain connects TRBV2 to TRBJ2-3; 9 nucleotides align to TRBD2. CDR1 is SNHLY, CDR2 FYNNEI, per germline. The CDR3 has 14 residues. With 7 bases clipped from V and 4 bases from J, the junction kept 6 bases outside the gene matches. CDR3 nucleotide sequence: TGTGCCAGCAAGCGGGCGGGAGGGCCAGATACGCAGTATTTT. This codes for CASKRAGGPDTQYF.

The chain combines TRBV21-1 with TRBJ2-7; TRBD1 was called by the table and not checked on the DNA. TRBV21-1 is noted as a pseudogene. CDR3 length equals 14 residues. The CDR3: CASGRTGVSYEQYF. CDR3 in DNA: TGTGCCAGCGGGAGGACAGGGGTTAGCTACGAGCAGTACTTC.

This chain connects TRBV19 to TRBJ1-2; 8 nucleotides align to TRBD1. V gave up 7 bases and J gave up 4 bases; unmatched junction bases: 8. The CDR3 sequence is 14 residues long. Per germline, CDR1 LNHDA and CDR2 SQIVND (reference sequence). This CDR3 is CASMGQVLAYGYTF. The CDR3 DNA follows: TGTGCCAGTATGGGACAGGTGCTAGCCTATGGCTACACCTTC.

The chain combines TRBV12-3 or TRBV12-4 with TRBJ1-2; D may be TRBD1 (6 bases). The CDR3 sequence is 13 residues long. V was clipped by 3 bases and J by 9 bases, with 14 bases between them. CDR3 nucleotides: TGTGCCAGCAGTTTCCAACAGGGCGGGCGCTACACCTTC. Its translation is CASSFQQGGRYTF.

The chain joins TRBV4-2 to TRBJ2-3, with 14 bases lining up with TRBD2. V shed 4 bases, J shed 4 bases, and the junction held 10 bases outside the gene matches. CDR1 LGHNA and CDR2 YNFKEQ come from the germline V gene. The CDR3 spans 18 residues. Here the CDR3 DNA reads TGTGCCAGCAGCCGACTAGGGACTAGCGGGAGCGGAGCAGATACGCAGTATTTT. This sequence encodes CASSRLGTSGSGADTQYF.

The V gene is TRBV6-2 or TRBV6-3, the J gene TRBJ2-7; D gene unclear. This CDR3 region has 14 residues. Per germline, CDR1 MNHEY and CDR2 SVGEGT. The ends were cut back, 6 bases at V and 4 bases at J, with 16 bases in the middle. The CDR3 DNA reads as TGTGCCAGCAGGCCTAGACTCCCCTCTTACGAGCAGTACTTC. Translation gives CASRPRLPSYEQYF.

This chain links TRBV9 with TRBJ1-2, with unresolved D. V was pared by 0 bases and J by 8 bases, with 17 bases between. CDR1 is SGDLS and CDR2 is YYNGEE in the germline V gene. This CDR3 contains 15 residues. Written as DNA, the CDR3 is TGTGCCAGCAGCGTAGCGGAGGACGGACTGGCGGGCTACACCTTC. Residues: CASSVAEDGLAGYTF.

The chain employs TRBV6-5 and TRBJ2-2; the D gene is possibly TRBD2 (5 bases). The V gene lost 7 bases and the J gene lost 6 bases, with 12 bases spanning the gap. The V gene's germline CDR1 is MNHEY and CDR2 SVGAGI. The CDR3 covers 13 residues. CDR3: CASKRIFAGELFF. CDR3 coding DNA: TGTGCCAGCAAGCGGATATTCGCCGGGGAGCTGTTTTTT.

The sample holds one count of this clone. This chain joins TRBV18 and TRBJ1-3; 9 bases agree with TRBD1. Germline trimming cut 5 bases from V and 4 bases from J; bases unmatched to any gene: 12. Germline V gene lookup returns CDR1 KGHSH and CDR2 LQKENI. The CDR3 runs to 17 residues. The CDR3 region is CASSTYDTGGTGNTIYF. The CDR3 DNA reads TGTGCCAGCTCAACTTATGACACAGGGGGCACGGGAAACACCATATATTTT.

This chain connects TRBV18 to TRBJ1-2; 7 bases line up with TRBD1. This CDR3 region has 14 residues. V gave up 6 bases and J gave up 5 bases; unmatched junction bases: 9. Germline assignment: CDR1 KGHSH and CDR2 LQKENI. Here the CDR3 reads CASSQGRDSYGYTF. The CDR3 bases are TGTGCCAGCTCGCAAGGCCGGGACAGTTATGGCTACACCTTC.

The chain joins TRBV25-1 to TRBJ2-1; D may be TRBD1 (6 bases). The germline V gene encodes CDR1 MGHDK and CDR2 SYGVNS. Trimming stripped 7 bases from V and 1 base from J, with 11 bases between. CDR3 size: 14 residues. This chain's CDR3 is CASTGVGSYNEQFF. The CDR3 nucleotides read TGTGCCAGCACAGGGGTGGGATCCTACAATGAGCAGTTCTTC.

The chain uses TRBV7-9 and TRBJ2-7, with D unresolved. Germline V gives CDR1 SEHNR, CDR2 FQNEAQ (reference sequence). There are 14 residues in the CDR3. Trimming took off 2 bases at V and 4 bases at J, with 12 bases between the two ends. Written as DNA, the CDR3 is TGTGCCAGCAGCTTATCCGACACGGCGTACGAGCAGTACTTC. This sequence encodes CASSLSDTAYEQYF.

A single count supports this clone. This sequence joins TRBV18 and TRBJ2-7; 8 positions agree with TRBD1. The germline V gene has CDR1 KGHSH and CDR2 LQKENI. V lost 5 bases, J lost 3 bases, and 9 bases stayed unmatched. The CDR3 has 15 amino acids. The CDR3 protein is CASSDPGTGDYEQYF. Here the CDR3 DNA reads TGTGCCAGCTCAGATCCCGGGACAGGAGACTACGAGCAGTACTTC.

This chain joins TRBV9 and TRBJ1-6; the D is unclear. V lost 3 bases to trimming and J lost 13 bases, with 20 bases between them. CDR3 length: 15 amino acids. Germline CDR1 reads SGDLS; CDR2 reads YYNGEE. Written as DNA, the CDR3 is TGTGCCAGCAGCGAGCACCGGGAGCCCCAAGGGCCCCTCCACTTT. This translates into CASSEHREPQGPLHF.

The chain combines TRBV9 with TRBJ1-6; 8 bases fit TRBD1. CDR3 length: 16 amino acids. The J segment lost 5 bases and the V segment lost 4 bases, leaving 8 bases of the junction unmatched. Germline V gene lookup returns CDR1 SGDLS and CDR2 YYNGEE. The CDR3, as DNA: TGTGCCAGCAGCCCCCACAGGGGGGGAAATAATTCACCCCTCCACTTT. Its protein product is CASSPHRGGNNSPLHF.

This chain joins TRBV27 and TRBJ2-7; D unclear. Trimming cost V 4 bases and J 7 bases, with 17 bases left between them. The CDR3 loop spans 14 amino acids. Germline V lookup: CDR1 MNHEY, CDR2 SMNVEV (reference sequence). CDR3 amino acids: CASSSVGGSIEQYF. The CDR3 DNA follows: TGTGCCAGCAGTTCCGTCGGCGGCTCTATTGAGCAGTACTTC.

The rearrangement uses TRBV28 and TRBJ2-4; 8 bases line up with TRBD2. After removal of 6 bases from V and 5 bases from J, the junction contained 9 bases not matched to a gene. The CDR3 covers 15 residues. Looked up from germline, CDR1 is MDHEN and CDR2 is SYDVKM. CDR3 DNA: TGTGCCAGCAGCCTACAACCTAGCGGGCAAAACATTCAGTACTTC. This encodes CASSLQPSGQNIQYF. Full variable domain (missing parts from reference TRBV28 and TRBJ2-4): DVKVTQSSRYLVKRTGEKVFLECVQDMDHENMFWYRQDPGLGLRLIYFSYDVKMKEKGDIPEGYSVSREKKERFSLILESASTNQTSMYLCASSLQPSGQNIQYFGAGTRLSVL.